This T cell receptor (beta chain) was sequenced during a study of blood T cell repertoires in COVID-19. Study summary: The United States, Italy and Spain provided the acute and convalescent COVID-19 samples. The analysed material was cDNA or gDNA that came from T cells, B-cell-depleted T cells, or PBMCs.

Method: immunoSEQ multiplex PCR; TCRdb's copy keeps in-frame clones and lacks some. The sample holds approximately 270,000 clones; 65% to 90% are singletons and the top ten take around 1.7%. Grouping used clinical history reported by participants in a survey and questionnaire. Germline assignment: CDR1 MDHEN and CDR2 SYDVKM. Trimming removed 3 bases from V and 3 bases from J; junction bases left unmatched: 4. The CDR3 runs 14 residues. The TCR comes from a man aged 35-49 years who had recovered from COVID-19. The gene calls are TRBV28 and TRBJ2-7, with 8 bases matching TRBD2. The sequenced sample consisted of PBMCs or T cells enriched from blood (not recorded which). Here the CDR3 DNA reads TGTGCCAGCAGTTTGGGACTAGAAGGCTACGAGCAGTACTTC. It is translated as CASSLGLEGYEQYF. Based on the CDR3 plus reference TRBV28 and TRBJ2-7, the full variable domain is DVKVTQSSRYLVKRTGEKVFLECVQDMDHENMFWYRQDPGLGLRLIYFSYDVKMKEKGDIPEGYSVSREKKERFSLILESASTNQTSMYLCASSLGLEGYEQYFGPGTRLTVT.